This TCR beta chain was recorded in a study of shared clonotypes between healthy human individuals. With respect to this clone: The antigen remains unidentified.

Broader study findings: Roughly 5% of naive CD4 clonotypes were shared across a few donors.

Terminally differentiated effector memory CD45RA+ cells were left out of the naive CD8 fraction, which was CD45RO-negative and positively selected for CCR7. Trimming pared 5 bases from V and 1 base from J, leaving 9 bases between. The CDR3 is made up of 13 amino acids. Germline values: CDR1 SGHAT, CDR2 FQNNGV. An even split of each subset's genomic DNA across several immunoSEQ plates was performed. Methods used by the authors: ImmunoSEQ only sent back junction sequences with no quality scores, so filtering was done differently. The assay was immunoSEQ multiplex PCR, and TCRdb's table has in-frame clones only and misses some. D and trimming come from the DNA, and the V and J calls and clone size come from that table. The profile shows 750,000 to 1,000,000 clones, roughly 92% of them singletons.

The TCR originated in a man aged 30 to 45 in good health. V usage is TRBV11-2 and J usage is TRBJ2-7; no firm D call. What was sequenced was naive CD8+ T cells sorted from blood. The DNA of the CDR3 is TGTGCCAGCAGCCCATCGCTGTCCTACGAGCAGTACTTC. Translated, it gives CASSPSLSYEQYF. The variable domain in full, completed from reference TRBV11-2 and TRBJ2-7, reads EAGVAQSPRYKIIEKRQSVAFWCNPISGHATLYWYQQILGQGPKLLIQFQNNGVVDDSQLPKDRFSAERLKGVDSTLKIQPAKLEDSAVYLCASSPSLSYEQYFGPGTRLTVT.